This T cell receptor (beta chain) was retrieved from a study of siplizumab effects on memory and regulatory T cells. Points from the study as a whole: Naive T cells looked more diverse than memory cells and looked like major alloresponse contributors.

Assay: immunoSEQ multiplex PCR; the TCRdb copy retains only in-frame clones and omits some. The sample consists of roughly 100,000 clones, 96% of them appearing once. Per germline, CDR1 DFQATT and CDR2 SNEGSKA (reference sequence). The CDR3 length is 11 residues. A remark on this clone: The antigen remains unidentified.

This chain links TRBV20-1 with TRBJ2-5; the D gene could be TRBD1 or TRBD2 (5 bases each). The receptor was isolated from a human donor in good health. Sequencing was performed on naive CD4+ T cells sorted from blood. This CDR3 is CGGRKGETQYF. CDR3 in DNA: TGCGGGGGACGGAAGGGAGAGACCCAGTACTTC.